This TCR beta chain was captured in a study of CD8+CD57+ T cells in acquired aplastic anemia. Findings and limits, study-wide: Patients shared about 30 CD8+ CDR3 sequences with controls. Patients showed no significant difference from controls in CD8+ Simpson's diversity.

On this clonotype: The target antigen is unknown.

TCR beta VDJ and CDR3 were profiled, and genomic DNA was the template. One entry per CDR3 protein results from TCRdb running MiXCR on the reads. Altogether about half a million distinct CDR3 sequences are present, over 25% being singletons, with the ten largest covering 0.82%. Trimming took 8 bases from V and 0 from J, leaving 10 bases between them. The V gene's germline CDR1 is MGHRA and CDR2 YSYEKL. CDR3 size: 13 residues. Only patients with CD8+CD57+ cell expansion on flow cytometry were chosen for sequencing. The TCR comes from a human donor with aplastic anemia. Sequencing input: sorted CD4+, CD8+, or CD8+CD57+ T cells (not recorded which) from PBMCs. The J gene is TRBJ2-5, the V gene TRBV4-1, with D tentatively TRBD1 (5 bases). CDR3 sequence reads: CASSSRDQETQYF. The CDR3 DNA reads as TGCGCCAGCTCATCCAGGGACCAAGAGACCCAGTACTTC.